This T cell receptor beta chain emerged from a study of blood T cell repertoires in COVID-19. Study details: T cells, B-cell-depleted T cells, or PBMCs supplied cDNA or gDNA.

Seattle cases were enrolled at active infection and followed longitudinally. V lost 7 bases and J lost 7, with 14 bases in between. The CDR3 spans 13 residues. CDR1 is SNHLY, CDR2 FYNNEI, per germline. Authors' processing steps: For nucleated cells, counts were estimated from reference gene primer amplification. Repertoires were generated with immunoSEQ multiplex PCR, while TCRdb's copy carries only in-frame clones and drops some. That table furnishes V, J and clone size, whereas the DNA furnished D and trimming. Among 250,000 to 400,000 clones, approximately 90% were seen once, and the ten largest hold under 2%.

This sequence originates from a woman in her twenties or thirties with COVID-19, enrolled during active disease. The chain combines TRBV2 with TRBJ2-1, with D perhaps TRBD2 (6 bases). Sequencing used peripheral blood. The CDR3 sequence: CASKWDGGNEQFF. The CDR3 DNA reads TGTGCCAGCAAGTGGGACGGGGGAAATGAGCAGTTCTTC.